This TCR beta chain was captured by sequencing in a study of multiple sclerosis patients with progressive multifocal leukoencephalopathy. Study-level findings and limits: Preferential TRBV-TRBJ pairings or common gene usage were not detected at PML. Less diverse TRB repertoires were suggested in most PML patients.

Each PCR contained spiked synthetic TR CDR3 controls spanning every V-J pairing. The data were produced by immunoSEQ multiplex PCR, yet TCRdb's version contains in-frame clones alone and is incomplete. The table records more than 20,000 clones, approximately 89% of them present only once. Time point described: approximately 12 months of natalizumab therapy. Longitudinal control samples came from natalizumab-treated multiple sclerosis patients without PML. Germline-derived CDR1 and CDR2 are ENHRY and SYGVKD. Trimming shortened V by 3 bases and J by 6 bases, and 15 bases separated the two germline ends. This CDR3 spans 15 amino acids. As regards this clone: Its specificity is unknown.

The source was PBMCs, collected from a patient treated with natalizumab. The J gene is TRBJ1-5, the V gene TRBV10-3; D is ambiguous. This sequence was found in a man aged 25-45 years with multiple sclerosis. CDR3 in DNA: TGTGCCATCAGTGAAGGTGGGGTTGGGAGTCAGCCCCAGCATTTT. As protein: CAISEGGVGSQPQHF.